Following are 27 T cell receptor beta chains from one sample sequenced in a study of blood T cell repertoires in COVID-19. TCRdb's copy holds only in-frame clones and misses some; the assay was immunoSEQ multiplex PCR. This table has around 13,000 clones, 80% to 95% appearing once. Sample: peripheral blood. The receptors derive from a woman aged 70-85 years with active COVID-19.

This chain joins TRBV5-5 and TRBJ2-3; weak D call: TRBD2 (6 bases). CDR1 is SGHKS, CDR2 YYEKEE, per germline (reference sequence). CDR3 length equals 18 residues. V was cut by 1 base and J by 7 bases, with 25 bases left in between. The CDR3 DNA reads TGTGCCAGCAGCTTGTATCCGCCGGGCGGGGTCTTCCCGAATACGCAGTATTTT. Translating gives CASSLYPPGGVFPNTQYF. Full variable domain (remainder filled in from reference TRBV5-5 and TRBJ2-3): DAGVTQSPTHLIKTRGQQVTLRCSPISGHKSVSWYQQVLGQGPQFIFQYYEKEERGRGNFPDRFSARQFPNYSSELNVNALLLGDSALYLCASSLYPPGGVFPNTQYFGPGTRLTVL.

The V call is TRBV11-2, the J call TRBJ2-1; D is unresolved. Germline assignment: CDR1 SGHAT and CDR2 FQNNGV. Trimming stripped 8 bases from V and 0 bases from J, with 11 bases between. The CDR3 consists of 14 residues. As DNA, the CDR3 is TGTGCCAGCCAAGCCCTGAGCTCCTACAATGAGCAGTTCTTC. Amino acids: CASQALSSYNEQFF.

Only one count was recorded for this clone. CDR3 sequence (DNA): TGTGCCAGCAGTTTAGGTCAGGGGTACGAGCAGTACTTC. Encoded protein: CASSLGQGYEQYF. The chain has TRBV28 and TRBJ2-7, with a possible D match to TRBD1 (6 bases). The CDR3 is made up of 13 amino acids. CDR1 and CDR2 from the germline V gene are MDHEN and SYDVKM. The ends were cut back, 2 bases at V and 4 bases at J, with 9 bases in the middle.

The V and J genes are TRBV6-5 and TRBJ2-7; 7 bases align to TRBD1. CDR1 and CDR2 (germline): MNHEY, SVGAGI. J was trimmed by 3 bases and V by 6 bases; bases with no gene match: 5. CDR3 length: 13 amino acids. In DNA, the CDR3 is TGTGCCAGCAGCAGGGGACAGAGCTACGAGCAGTACTTC. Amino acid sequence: CASSRGQSYEQYF.

CDR3 sequence reads: CASSQGDGNQPQHF. DNA for the CDR3: TGTGCCAGCAGTCAGGGGGACGGCAATCAGCCCCAGCATTTT. V and J are TRBV2 and TRBJ1-5, with 7 bases that match TRBD1. The junction had 3 bases not matched to a gene; V was cut back by 5 bases and J by 2 bases. In germline, CDR1 is SNHLY, CDR2 FYNNEI. This CDR3 comprises 14 residues. Looking up the rest from reference TRBV2 and TRBJ1-5 gives the full variable domain: EPEVTQTPSHQVTQMGQEVILRCVPISNHLYFYWYRQILGQKVEFLVSFYNNEISEKSEIFDDQFSVERPDGSNFTLKIRSTKLEDSAMYFCASSQGDGNQPQHFGDGTRLSIL.

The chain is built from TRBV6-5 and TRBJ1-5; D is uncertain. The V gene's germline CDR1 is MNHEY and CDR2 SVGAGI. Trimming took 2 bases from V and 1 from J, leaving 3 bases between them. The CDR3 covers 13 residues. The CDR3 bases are TGTGCCAGCAGTTACGGCAGCAATCAGCCCCAGCATTTT. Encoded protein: CASSYGSNQPQHF.

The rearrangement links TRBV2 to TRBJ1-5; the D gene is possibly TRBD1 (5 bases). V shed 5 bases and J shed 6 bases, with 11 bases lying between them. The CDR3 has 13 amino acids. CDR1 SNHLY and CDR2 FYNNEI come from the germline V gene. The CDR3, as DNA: TGTGCCAGCAGTTTTGACGACAGTCAGCCCCAGCATTTT. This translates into CASSFDDSQPQHF. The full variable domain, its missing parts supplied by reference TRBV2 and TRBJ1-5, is EPEVTQTPSHQVTQMGQEVILRCVPISNHLYFYWYRQILGQKVEFLVSFYNNEISEKSEIFDDQFSVERPDGSNFTLKIRSTKLEDSAMYFCASSFDDSQPQHFGDGTRLSIL.

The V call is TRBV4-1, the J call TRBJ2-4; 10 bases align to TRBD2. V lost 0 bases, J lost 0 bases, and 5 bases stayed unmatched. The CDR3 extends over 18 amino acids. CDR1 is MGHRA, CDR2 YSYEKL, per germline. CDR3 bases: TGCGCCAGCAGCCAAGATATAGGACTAGCGGAAGCCAAAAACATTCAGTACTTC. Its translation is CASSQDIGLAEAKNIQYF.

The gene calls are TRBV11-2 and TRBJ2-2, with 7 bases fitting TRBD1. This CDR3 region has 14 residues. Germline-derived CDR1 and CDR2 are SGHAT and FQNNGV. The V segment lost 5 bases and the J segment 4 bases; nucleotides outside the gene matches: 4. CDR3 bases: TGTGCCAGCAGCCCAGACAGGGCCACCGGGGAGCTGTTTTTT. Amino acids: CASSPDRATGELFF. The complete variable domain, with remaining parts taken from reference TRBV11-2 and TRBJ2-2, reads EAGVAQSPRYKIIEKRQSVAFWCNPISGHATLYWYQQILGQGPKLLIQFQNNGVVDDSQLPKDRFSAERLKGVDSTLKIQPAKLEDSAVYLCASSPDRATGELFFGEGSRLTVL.

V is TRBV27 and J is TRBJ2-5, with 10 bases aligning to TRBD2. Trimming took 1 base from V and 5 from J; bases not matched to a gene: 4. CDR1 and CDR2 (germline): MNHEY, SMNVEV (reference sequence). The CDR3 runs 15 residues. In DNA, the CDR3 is TGTGCCAGCAGTTTATACCTAGCGGGAGTGGAGACCCAGTACTTC. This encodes CASSLYLAGVETQYF.

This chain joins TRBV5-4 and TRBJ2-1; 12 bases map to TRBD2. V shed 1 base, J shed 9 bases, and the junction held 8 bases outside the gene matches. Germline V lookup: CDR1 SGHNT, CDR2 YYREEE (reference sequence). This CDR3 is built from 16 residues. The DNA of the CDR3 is TGTGCCAGCAGCTTGCAGCCTCTAGCGGGAGGGGGTGAGCAGTTCTTC. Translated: CASSLQPLAGGGEQFF. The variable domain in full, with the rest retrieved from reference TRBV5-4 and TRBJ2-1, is ETGVTQSPTHLIKTRGQQVTLRCSSQSGHNTVSWYQQALGQGPQFIFQYYREEENGRGNFPPRFSGLQFPNYSSELNVNALELDDSALYLCASSLQPLAGGGEQFFGPGTRLTVL.

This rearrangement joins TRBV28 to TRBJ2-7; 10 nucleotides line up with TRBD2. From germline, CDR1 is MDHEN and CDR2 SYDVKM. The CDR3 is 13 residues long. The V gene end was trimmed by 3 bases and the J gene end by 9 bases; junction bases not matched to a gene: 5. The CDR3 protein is CASSFPAGGGQYF. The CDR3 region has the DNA TGTGCCAGCAGTTTTCCAGCGGGAGGGGGGCAGTACTTC.

The CDR3 sequence is CASSFNAGANTEAFF. Here the CDR3 DNA reads TGTGCCAGCAGTTTTAATGCAGGGGCGAACACTGAAGCTTTCTTT. This chain links TRBV28 with TRBJ1-1, with D possibly matching TRBD1 (6 bases). Germline V lookup: CDR1 MDHEN, CDR2 SYDVKM. The germline V and J ends were trimmed by 3 bases and 1 base, with 12 bases remaining between them. This CDR3 contains 15 residues.

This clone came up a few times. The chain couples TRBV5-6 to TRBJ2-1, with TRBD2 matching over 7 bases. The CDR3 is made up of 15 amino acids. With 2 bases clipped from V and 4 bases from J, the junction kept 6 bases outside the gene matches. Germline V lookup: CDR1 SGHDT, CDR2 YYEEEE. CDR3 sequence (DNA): TGTGCCAGCAGCTTACGTGGGAGGGGTTACAATGAGCAGTTCTTC. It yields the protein CASSLRGRGYNEQFF.

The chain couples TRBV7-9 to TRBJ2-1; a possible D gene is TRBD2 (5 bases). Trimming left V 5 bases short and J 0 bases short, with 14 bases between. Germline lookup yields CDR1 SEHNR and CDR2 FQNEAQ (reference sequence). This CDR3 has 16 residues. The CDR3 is CASSRTGQVSYNEQFF. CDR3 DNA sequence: TGTGCCAGCAGCAGGACTGGGCAGGTCTCCTACAATGAGCAGTTCTTC.

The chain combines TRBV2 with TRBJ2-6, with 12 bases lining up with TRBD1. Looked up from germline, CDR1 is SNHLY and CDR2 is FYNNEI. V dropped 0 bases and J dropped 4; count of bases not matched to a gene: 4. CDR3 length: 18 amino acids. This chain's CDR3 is CASSEAGQGALGANVLTF. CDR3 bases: TGTGCCAGCAGTGAAGCGGGACAGGGGGCGCTGGGGGCCAACGTCCTGACTTTC.

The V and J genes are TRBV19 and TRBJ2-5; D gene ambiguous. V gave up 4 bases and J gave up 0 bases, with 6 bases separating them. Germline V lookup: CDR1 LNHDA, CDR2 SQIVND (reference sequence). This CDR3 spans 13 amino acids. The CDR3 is CASSNTNQETQYF. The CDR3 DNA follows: TGTGCCAGTAGTAATACTAACCAAGAGACCCAGTACTTC.

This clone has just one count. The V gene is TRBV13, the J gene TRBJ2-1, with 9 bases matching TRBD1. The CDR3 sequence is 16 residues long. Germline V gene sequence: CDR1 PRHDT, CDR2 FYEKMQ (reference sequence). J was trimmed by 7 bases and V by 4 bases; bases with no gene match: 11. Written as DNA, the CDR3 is TGTGCCAGCAGCTACGCCGGGACAGGGAAGAGAAATGAGCAGTTCTTC. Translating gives CASSYAGTGKRNEQFF.

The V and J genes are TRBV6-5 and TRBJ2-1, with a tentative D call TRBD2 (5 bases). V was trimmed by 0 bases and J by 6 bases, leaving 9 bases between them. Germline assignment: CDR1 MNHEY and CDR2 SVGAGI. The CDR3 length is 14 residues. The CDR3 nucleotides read TGTGCCAGCAGTTACTCGAGAGGGTTCAATGAGCAGTTCTTC. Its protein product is CASSYSRGFNEQFF.

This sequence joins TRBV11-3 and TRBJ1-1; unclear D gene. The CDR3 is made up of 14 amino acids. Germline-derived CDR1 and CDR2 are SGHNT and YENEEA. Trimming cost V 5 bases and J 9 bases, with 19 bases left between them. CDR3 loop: CASSIGSGILKAFF. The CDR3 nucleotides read TGTGCCAGCAGCATAGGAAGCGGGATCCTAAAAGCTTTCTTT.

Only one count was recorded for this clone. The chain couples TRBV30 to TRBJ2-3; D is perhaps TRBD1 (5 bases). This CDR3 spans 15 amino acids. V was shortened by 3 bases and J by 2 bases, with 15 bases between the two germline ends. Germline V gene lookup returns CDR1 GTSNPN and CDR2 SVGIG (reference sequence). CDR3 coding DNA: TGTGCCTGGAGGGGGCGATCCCTGATCACAGATACGCAGTATTTT. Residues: CAWRGRSLITDTQYF.

The DNA for the CDR3 is TGTGCCAGAAGGGGACTAGCGGGATCTTTAGACTACAATGAGCAGTTCTTC. This codes for CARRGLAGSLDYNEQFF. The gene calls are TRBV5-3 and TRBJ2-1; TRBD2 matches 13 bases. TRBV5-3 carries the ORF label, with uncertain function. This CDR3 is built from 17 residues. V dropped 5 bases and J dropped 3; count of bases not matched to a gene: 8.

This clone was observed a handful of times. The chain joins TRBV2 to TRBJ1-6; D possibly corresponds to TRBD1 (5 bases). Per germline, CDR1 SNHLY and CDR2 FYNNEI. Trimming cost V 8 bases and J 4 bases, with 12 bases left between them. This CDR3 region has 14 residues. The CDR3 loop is CASLLGGYNSPLHF. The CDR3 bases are TGTGCCAGCCTTTTGGGGGGTTATAATTCACCCCTCCACTTT.

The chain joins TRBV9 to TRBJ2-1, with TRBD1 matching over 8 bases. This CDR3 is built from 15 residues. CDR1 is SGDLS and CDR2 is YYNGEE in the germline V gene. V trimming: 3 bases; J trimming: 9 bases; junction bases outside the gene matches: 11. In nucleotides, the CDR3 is TGTGCCAGCAGCGCTGGACAGGGAGTCTATCGTGAGCAGTTCTTC. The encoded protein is CASSAGQGVYREQFF. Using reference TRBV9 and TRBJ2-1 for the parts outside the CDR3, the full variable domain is DSGVTQTPKHLITATGQRVTLRCSPRSGDLSVYWYQQSLDQGLQFLIQYYNGEERAKGNILERFSAQQFPDLHSELNLSSLELGDSALYFCASSAGQGVYREQFFGPGTRLTVL.

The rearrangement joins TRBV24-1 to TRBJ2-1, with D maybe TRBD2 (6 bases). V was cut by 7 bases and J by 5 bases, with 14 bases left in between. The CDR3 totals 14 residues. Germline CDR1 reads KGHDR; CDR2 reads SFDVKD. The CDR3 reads CATSGGNIDNEQFF. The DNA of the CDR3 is TGTGCCACCAGCGGGGGAAATATAGACAATGAGCAGTTCTTC.

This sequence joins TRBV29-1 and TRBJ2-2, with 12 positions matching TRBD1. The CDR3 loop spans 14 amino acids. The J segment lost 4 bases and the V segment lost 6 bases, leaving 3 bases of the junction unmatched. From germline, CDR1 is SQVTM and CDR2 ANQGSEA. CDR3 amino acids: CSVGTGGITGELFF. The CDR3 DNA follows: TGCAGCGTCGGGACAGGGGGCATCACCGGGGAGCTGTTTTTT.

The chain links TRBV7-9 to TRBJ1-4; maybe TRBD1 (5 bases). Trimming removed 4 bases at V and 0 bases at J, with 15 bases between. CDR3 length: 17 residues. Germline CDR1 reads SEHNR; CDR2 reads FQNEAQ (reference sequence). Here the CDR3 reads CASSSPWGGATNEKLFF. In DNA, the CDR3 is TGTGCCAGCAGCTCACCTTGGGGGGGGGCAACTAATGAAAAACTGTTTTTT.